The rows below give T cell receptor beta chains drawn from one sample of a study of CD8+CD57+ T cells in acquired aplastic anemia. MiXCR was run by TCRdb on the reads, yielding one entry per CDR3 protein. Found here are roughly 200,000 distinct CDR3 sequences, 50% to 65% of them singletons; the top ten hold about 42%. The specimen was sorted CD4+, CD8+, or CD8+CD57+ T cells (not recorded which) from PBMCs. These receptors were taken from a human donor with aplastic anemia. Each CDR3 is given with its conserved first and last residue. Each record gives: J gene, clone size, V gene, CDR3 protein. Only part of the rows carry a size: once, few, many, or a class if the clone is expanded.

TRBJ2-7,.,TRBV2,CASSGGERGASTYEQYF
TRBJ1-6,.,TRBV10-3,CASTVGQEFSPLHF
TRBJ1-2,once,TRBV9,CASSEGRGGYYGYTF
TRBJ1-2,.,TRBV10-1,CASIRGTGGLWDYGYTF
TRBJ1-6,few,TRBV7-6,CASSLGPLTGQGNSPLHF
TRBJ2-3,few,TRBV25-1,CASWTGGLEYF
TRBJ2-1,many,TRBV5-1,CASSFETEDNEQFF
TRBJ1-2,.,TRBV2,CASSPGQGFYGYTF
TRBJ1-6,.,TRBV6-5,CASGSGQGSPLHF
TRBJ2-5,.,TRBV29-1,CSVFGDSSQTQYF
TRBJ2-1,.,TRBV29-1,CSVEGYNEQFF
TRBJ2-7,.,TRBV7-9,CASSVEPGQAWYEQYF
TRBJ1-2,.,TRBV20-1,CSADLRVRGYGYTF
TRBJ2-7,.,TRBV7-9,CASSLGSGSGTMLYEQYF
TRBJ2-7,.,TRBV19,CASSRSRDRNYEQYF
TRBJ2-1,.,TRBV5-1,CASSFRADRGRYDEQFF
TRBJ2-5,.,TRBV20-1,CSARDLSGGAMETQYF
TRBJ1-1,.,TRBV9,CASGDTEAFF
TRBJ1-2,many,TRBV15,CATSTTNYGYTF
TRBJ2-5,.,TRBV15,CATSRERASRAGTQYF
TRBJ2-2,.,TRBV7-9,CASSLTVRGELFF
TRBJ2-7,.,TRBV19,CASRPQLGTGVHEQYF
TRBJ1-5,many,TRBV20-1,CSASELIGNQPQHF
TRBJ1-6,.,TRBV7-2,CASSLKGSGSPLHF
TRBJ2-2,once,TRBV24-1,CATSDPSPVGQREELFF
TRBJ2-3,few,TRBV7-2,CASSNNPGPPATDTQYF
TRBJ1-2,.,TRBV2,CASSPSTGGEYGYTF
TRBJ1-1,.,TRBV7-2,CASSLRDRVAVNTEAFF
TRBJ1-5,many,TRBV4-1,CASSQGLEGSNQPQHF
TRBJ2-2,.,TRBV19,CASRAGGTGELFF
TRBJ2-7,many,TRBV4-1,CASSHEGGYEQYF
TRBJ1-2,.,TRBV2,CASTRTANNYGYTF
TRBJ2-7,few,TRBV2,CASSIPTGGESLLEQYF
TRBJ2-2,once,TRBV7-7,CASSRQGDAGELFF
TRBJ1-1,many,TRBV2,CASSESRNTEAFF
TRBJ1-1,.,TRBV19,CANQDSPGTEAFF
TRBJ2-4,once,TRBV10-2,CASRLWASGAKNIQYF
TRBJ1-5,.,TRBV19,CASSPGGVGNQPQHF
TRBJ1-1,.,TRBV7-3,CASSRRQALNTEAFF
TRBJ2-1,few,TRBV7-2,CASSLRAGSSYNEQFF
TRBJ2-1,.,TRBV15,CATSNNRGGTSGDYNEQFF
TRBJ2-1,.,TRBV19,CASSILGGYNEQFF